The rows below give T cell receptor beta chains drawn from one sample of a study of spatial heterogeneity in lung cancer. TCRdb reprocessed the 5' RACE reads via MiXCR and lists one record per CDR3 protein. The sample has 24,000 or so distinct CDR3 sequences, roughly 3% seen once. Source: PBMCs, taken at surgery. The receptors come from a female donor with early-stage non-small cell lung cancer. CDR3s include the opening cysteine and the closing phenylalanine or tryptophan. Each record gives: D gene, V gene, clone size, J gene, CDR3 protein, CDR3 DNA. A D gene is named only where the DNA matches it firmly. A clone size is listed for some rows: how often the clone was seen (once, few, many), or a class if it is expanded.

TRBD2	TRBV28	many	TRBJ2-3	CASSFGGDTDTQYF	TGTGCCAGCAGTTTCGGGGGGGACACAGATACGCAGTATTTT
TRBD2	TRBV29-1	many	TRBJ2-7	CSVEREGYEQYF	TGCAGCGTTGAGCGGGAGGGGTACGAGCAGTACTTC
-	TRBV28	many	TRBJ1-1	CASSLSANLGTEAFF	TGTGCCAGCAGTTTATCCGCAAATCTAGGCACTGAAGCTTTCTTT
-	TRBV19	many	TRBJ2-3	CASSPDRSSTDTQYF	TGTGCCAGTAGTCCAGACAGGTCGAGCACAGATACGCAGTATTTT
TRBD1	TRBV12-3/TRBV12-4	many	TRBJ2-3	CASSPRTGSSDTQYF	TGTGCCAGCAGCCCGAGGACAGGGTCGTCAGATACGCAGTATTTT
-	TRBV9	many	TRBJ1-3	CASSAPGRHSGNTIYF	TGTGCCAGCAGCGCACCGGGACGGCACTCTGGAAACACCATATATTTT
-	TRBV7-3	many	TRBJ2-2	CASSQGQRVGELFF	TGTGCCAGCAGCCAGGGACAGCGGGTCGGGGAGCTGTTTTTT
-	TRBV6-6	-	TRBJ1-2	CASSSGGYTF	TGTGCCAGCAGCAGCGGGGGCTACACCTTC
TRBD2	TRBV6-1	many	TRBJ2-1	CASTLGASGYNEQFF	TGTGCCAGCACTCTAGGGGCTAGCGGATACAATGAGCAGTTCTTC
-	TRBV5-5	-	TRBJ1-1	CASSPLLGMYTEAFF	TGTGCCAGCAGCCCCTTACTGGGGATGTACACTGAAGCTTTCTTT
-	TRBV20-1	-	TRBJ2-7	CSGRSGPSYEQYF	TGCAGTGGACGGTCAGGCCCGAGCTACGAGCAGTACTTC
-	TRBV18	many	TRBJ2-7	CASSPPGSYEQYF	TGTGCCAGCTCACCCCCCGGGTCCTACGAGCAGTACTTC
-	TRBV10-2	many	TRBJ2-5	CASSELGQETQYF	TGCGCCAGCAGTGAACTGGGGCAAGAGACCCAGTACTTC
-	TRBV5-6	many	TRBJ2-1	CASSLGQFEQFF	TGTGCCAGCAGCCTAGGACAGTTTGAGCAGTTCTTC
-	TRBV19	many	TRBJ2-2	CASTRYPGELFF	TGTGCGAGTACTCGGTACCCCGGGGAGCTGTTTTTT
-	TRBV20-1	many	TRBJ1-4	CSASGWSFGHEKLFF	TGCAGTGCTAGCGGCTGGAGCTTTGGGCATGAAAAACTGTTTTTT
-	TRBV19	-	TRBJ1-6	CATSDGYNSPLHF	TGTGCCACCTCCGACGGATATAATTCACCCCTCCACTTT
-	TRBV6-5	few	TRBJ2-2	CASSYSGVTGELFF	TGTGCCAGCAGTTATTCGGGAGTCACCGGGGAGCTGTTTTTT
TRBD2	TRBV3-1	many	TRBJ2-1	CASSHLAGGRYNEQFF	TGTGCCAGCAGCCATTTAGCGGGAGGGCGGTACAATGAGCAGTTCTTC
-	TRBV12-3/TRBV12-4	many	TRBJ2-7	CASSFSYQQYF	TGTGCCAGCAGTTTTAGCTACCAGCAGTACTTC
-	TRBV20-1	many	TRBJ1-1	CSVAGRGGNTEAFF	TGCAGTGTTGCGGGGAGAGGGGGGAACACTGAAGCTTTCTTT
-	TRBV7-9	-	TRBJ1-5	CASSPRSDGGAQHF	TGTGCCAGCAGCCCTCGGTCGGACGGGGGAGCCCAGCATTTT
-	TRBV7-6	few	TRBJ2-7	CASSLAGDEQYF	TGTGCCAGCAGCTTAGCGGGGGACGAGCAGTACTTC
TRBD2	TRBV3-1	many	TRBJ2-4	CASSQLGGLAQRWNIQYF	TGTGCCAGCAGCCAATTGGGGGGACTAGCGCAGAGGTGGAACATTCAGTACTTC
-	TRBV28	many	TRBJ2-7	CASSFGGTYEQYF	TGTGCCAGCAGTTTCGGCGGAACCTACGAGCAGTACTTC
-	TRBV5-4	few	TRBJ2-7	CASSLDGKSSYEQYF	TGTGCCAGCAGCTTGGACGGGAAAAGCTCCTACGAGCAGTACTTC
-	TRBV10-1	-	TRBJ1-1	CASSEDPPIPGRNTEAFF	TGCGCCAGCAGTGAGGATCCGCCGATCCCCGGACGTAACACTGAAGCTTTCTTT
-	TRBV24-1	many	TRBJ1-5	CANSKITGSNQPQHF	TGTGCCAACTCGAAAATCACAGGGAGCAATCAGCCCCAGCATTTT
-	TRBV6-6	many	TRBJ2-7	CASSYGGAEQYF	TGTGCCAGCAGTTATGGGGGGGCCGAGCAGTACTTC
-	TRBV7-6	many	TRBJ2-1	CASSPWDAREQFF	TGTGCCAGCAGCCCGTGGGATGCGCGGGAGCAGTTCTTC
TRBD1	TRBV18	many	TRBJ1-1	CASSRGGTEAFF	TGTGCCAGCTCCAGGGGGGGCACTGAAGCTTTCTTT
TRBD2	TRBV20-1	-	TRBJ2-7	CSARDPWTSVNYEQYF	TGCAGTGCTAGAGATCCCTGGACTAGCGTTAACTACGAGCAGTACTTC
TRBD1	TRBV10-3	many	TRBJ2-7	CAISPRDRSSYEQYF	TGTGCCATCAGCCCCCGGGACAGGAGCTCCTACGAGCAGTACTTC
TRBD2	TRBV6-5	-	TRBJ2-3	CASAGTSGPSTDTQYF	TGTGCCAGCGCCGGGACTAGCGGCCCTAGCACAGATACGCAGTATTTT
-	TRBV27	many	TRBJ2-5	CASSFRDGQETQYF	TGTGCCAGCAGTTTCCGGGACGGCCAAGAGACCCAGTACTTC
-	TRBV27	many	TRBJ2-7	CASSASGGSYEQYF	TGTGCCAGCAGCGCCTCCGGGGGCTCCTACGAGCAGTACTTC
-	TRBV14	few	TRBJ1-6	CASAPSLGGNSPLHF	TGTGCCAGCGCTCCGTCGTTGGGGGGCAATTCACCCCTCCACTTT
TRBD1	TRBV30	many	TRBJ2-5	CAWSVQGYQETQYF	TGTGCCTGGAGTGTACAGGGGTACCAAGAGACCCAGTACTTC
TRBD2	TRBV7-9	-	TRBJ2-1	CASSLLAGGWPNEQFF	TGTGCCAGCAGCTTATTAGCGGGAGGTTGGCCTAATGAGCAGTTCTTC
-	TRBV7-9	many	TRBJ2-4	CASSFYQRGKNIQYF	TGTGCCAGCAGCTTCTACCAGCGAGGCAAAAACATTCAGTACTTC
-	TRBV11-2	many	TRBJ1-3	CASSRSQSGNTIYF	TGTGCCAGCAGCCGATCCCAGTCTGGAAACACCATATATTTT
-	TRBV7-2	many	TRBJ2-1	CASSLGGAPNEQFF	TGTGCCAGCAGCTTAGGGGGGGCTCCGAATGAGCAGTTCTTC
-	TRBV21-1	many	TRBJ2-5	CASSKGTPRETQYF	TGTGCCAGCAGCAAAGGGACTCCCAGAGAGACCCAGTACTTC
TRBD1	TRBV7-9	many	TRBJ2-2	CASSFDRGPGELFF	TGTGCCAGCAGCTTCGACAGGGGACCCGGGGAGCTGTTTTTT
TRBD1	TRBV27	many	TRBJ2-7	CASSSSWDSIEQYF	TGTGCCAGCAGTTCATCTTGGGACAGCATCGAGCAGTACTTC